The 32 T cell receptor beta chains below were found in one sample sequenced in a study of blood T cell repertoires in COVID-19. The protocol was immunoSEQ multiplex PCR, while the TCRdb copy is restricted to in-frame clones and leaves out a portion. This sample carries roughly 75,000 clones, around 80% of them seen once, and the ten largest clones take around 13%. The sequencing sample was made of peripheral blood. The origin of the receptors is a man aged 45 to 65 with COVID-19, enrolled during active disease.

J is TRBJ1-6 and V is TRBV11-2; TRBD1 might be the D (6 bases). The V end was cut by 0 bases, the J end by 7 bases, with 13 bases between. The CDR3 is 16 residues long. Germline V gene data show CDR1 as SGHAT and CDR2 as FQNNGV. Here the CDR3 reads CASSLDPGTMNSPLHF. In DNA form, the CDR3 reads TGTGCCAGCAGCTTAGATCCCGGGACAATGAATTCACCCCTCCACTTT. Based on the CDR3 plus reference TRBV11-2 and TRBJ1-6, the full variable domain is EAGVAQSPRYKIIEKRQSVAFWCNPISGHATLYWYQQILGQGPKLLIQFQNNGVVDDSQLPKDRFSAERLKGVDSTLKIQPAKLEDSAVYLCASSLDPGTMNSPLHFGNGTRLTVT.

CDR3 sequence reads: CAWDPRGGNEQFF. Here the CDR3 DNA reads TGTGCCTGGGACCCGAGGGGGGGCAATGAGCAGTTCTTC. This sequence joins TRBV30 and TRBJ2-1; D perhaps matches TRBD2 (7 bases). The CDR3 has 13 residues. The V end was cut by 5 bases, the J end by 6 bases, with 14 bases between. Germline-derived CDR1 and CDR2 are GTSNPN and SVGIG (reference sequence).

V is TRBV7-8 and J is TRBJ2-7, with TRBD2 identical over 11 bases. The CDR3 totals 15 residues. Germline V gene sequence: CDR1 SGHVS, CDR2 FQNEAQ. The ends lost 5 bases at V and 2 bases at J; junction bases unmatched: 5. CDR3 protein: CASSTGLAGPYEQYF. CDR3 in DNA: TGTGCCAGCAGCACCGGACTAGCGGGTCCCTACGAGCAGTACTTC.

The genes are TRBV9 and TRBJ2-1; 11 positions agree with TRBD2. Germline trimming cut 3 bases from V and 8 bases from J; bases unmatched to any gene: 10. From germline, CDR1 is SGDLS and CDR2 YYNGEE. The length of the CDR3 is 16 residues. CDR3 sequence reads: CASSAEPGLAAHEQFF. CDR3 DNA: TGTGCCAGCAGCGCTGAACCGGGACTAGCGGCACATGAGCAGTTCTTC.

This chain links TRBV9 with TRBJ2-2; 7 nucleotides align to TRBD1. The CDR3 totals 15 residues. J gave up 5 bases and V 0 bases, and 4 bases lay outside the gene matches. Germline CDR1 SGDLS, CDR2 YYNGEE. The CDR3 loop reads CASSVEQGFTGELFF. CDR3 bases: TGTGCCAGCAGCGTAGAACAGGGGTTTACCGGGGAGCTGTTTTTT.

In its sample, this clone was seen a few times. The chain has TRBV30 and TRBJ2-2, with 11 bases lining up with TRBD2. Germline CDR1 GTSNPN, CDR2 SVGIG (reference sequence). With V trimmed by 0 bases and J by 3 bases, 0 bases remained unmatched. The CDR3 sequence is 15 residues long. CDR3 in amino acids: CAWSVLAGDTGELFF. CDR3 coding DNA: TGTGCCTGGAGTGTACTAGCGGGAGACACCGGGGAGCTGTTTTTT.

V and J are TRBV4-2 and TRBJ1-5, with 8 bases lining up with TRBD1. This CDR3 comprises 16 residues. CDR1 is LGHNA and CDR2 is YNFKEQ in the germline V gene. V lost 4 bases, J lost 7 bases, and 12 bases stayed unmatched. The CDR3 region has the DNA TGTGCCAGCAGCCCCAACCCCGGACAGGGTTCCCAGCCCCAGCATTTT. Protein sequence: CASSPNPGQGSQPQHF.

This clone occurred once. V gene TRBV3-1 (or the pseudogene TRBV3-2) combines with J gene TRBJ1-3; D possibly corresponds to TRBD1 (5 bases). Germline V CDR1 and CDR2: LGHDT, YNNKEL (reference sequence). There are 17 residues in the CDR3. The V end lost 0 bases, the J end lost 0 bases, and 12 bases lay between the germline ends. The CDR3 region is CASSQESGVSSGNTIYF. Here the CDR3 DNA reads TGTGCCAGCAGCCAAGAGTCGGGGGTGAGCTCTGGAAACACCATATATTTT.

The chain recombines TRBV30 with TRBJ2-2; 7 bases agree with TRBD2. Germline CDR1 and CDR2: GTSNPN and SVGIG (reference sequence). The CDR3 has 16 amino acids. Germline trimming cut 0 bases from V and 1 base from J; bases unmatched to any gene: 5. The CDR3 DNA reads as TGTGCCTGGAGTGTAACCTGGGAGGGGAACACCGGGGAGCTGTTTTTT. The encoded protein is CAWSVTWEGNTGELFF. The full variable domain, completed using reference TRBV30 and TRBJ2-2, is SQTIHQWPATLVQPVGSPLSLECTVEGTSNPNLYWYRQAAGRGLQLLFYSVGIGQISSEVPQNLSASRPQDRQFILSSKKLLLSDSGFYLCAWSVTWEGNTGELFFGEGSRLTVL.

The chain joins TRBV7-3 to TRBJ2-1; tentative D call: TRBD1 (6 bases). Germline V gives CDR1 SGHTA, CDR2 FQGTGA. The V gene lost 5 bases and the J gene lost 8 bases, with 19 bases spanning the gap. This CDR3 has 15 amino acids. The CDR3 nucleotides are TGTGCCAGCAGCATATTGGGCTCAGGGGTCGATGAGCAGTTCTTC. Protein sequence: CASSILGSGVDEQFF.

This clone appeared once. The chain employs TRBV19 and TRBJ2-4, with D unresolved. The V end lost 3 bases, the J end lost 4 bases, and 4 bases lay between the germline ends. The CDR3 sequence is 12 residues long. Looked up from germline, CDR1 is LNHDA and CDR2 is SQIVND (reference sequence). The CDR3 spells CASSMQKNIQYF. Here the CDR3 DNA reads TGTGCCAGTAGTATGCAGAAAAACATTCAGTACTTC.

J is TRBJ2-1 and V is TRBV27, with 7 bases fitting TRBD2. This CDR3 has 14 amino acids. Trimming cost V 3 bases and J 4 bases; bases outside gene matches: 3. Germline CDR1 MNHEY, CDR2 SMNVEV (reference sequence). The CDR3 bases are TGTGCCAGCAGTTTCCTAGCGGATTACAATGAGCAGTTCTTC. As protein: CASSFLADYNEQFF.

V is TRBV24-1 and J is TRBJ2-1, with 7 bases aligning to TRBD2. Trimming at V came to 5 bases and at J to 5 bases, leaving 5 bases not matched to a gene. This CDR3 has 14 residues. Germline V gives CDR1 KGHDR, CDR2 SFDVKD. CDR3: CATSAGGRNNEQFF. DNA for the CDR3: TGTGCCACCAGTGCTGGCGGGAGAAACAATGAGCAGTTCTTC.

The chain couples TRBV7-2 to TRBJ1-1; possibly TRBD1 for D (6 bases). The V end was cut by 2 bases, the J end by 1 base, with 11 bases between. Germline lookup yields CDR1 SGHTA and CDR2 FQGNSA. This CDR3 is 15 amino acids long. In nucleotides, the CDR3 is TGTGCCAGCAGCTTAATTGGACAGAGGAACACTGAAGCTTTCTTT. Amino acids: CASSLIGQRNTEAFF.

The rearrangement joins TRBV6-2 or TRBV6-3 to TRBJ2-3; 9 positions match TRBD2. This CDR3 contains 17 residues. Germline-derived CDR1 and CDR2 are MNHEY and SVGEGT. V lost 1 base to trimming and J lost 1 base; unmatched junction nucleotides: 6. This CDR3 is CASSYLLAGWGTDTQYF. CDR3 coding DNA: TGTGCCAGCAGTTACTTGCTAGCGGGATGGGGCACAGATACGCAGTATTTT.

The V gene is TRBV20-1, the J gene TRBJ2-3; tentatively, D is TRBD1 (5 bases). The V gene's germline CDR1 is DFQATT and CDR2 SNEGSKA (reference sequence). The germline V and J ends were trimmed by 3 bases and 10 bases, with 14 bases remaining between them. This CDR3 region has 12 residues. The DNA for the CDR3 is TGCAGTGCTAGTCAGAAGGGCAGGGCGCAGTATTTT. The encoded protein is CSASQKGRAQYF.

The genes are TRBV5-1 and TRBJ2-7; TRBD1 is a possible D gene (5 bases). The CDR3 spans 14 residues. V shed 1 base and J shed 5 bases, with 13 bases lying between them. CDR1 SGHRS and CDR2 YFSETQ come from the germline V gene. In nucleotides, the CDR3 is TGCGCCAGCAGCTTGAGTATAGGGGTGGACGAGCAGTACTTC. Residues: CASSLSIGVDEQYF.

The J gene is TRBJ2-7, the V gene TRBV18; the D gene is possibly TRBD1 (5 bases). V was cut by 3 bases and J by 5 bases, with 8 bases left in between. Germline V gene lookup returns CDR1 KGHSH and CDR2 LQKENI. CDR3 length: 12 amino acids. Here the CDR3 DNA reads TGTGCCAGCTCACCTCAGGGCCACGAGCAGTACTTC. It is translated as CASSPQGHEQYF.

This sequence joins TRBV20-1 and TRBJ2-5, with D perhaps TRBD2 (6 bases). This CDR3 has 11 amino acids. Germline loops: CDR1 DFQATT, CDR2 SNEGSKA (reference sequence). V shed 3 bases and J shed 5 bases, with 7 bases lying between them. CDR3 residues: CSASGGETQYF. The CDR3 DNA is TGCAGTGCTAGCGGAGGGGAGACCCAGTACTTC.

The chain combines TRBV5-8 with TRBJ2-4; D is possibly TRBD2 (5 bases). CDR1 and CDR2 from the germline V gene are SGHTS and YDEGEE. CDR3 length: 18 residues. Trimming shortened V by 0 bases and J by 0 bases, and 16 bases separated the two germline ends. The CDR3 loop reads CASSLGVVSDLAKNIQYF. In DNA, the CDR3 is TGTGCCAGCAGCTTGGGGGTAGTTAGCGACCTAGCCAAAAACATTCAGTACTTC.

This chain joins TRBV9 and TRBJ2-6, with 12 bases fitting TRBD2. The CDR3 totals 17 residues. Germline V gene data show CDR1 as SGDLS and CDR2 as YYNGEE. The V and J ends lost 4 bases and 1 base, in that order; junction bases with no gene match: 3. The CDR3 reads CASSPTSGRSGANVLTF. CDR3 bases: TGTGCCAGCAGCCCGACTAGCGGGAGATCTGGGGCCAACGTCCTGACTTTC.

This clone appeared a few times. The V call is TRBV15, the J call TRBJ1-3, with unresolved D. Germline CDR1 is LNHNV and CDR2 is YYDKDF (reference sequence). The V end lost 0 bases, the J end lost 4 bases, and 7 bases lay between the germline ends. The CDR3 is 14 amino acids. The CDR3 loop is CATSRDSLGNTIYF. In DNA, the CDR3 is TGTGCCACCAGCAGAGATTCCCTAGGAAACACCATATATTTT.

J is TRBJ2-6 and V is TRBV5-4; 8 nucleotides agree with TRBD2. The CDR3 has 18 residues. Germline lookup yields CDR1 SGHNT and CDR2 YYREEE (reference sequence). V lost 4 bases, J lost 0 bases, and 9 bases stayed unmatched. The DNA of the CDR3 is TGTGCCAGCAGCCGCGGGGGGCAGGGAGGCTCTGGGGCCAACGTCCTGACTTTC. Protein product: CASSRGGQGGSGANVLTF.

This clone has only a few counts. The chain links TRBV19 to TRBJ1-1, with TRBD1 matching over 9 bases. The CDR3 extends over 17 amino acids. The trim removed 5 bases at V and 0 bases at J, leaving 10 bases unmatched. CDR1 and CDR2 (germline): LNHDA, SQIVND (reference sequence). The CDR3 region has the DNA TGTGCCAGTAGTTCTCCGGGACAGGGCTACATGAACACTGAAGCTTTCTTT. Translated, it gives CASSSPGQGYMNTEAFF.

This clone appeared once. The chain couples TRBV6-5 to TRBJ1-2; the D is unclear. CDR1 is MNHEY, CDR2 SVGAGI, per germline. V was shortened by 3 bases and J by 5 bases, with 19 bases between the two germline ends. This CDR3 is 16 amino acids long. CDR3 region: CASSYSRLDPHYGYTF. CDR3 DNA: TGTGCCAGCAGTTATTCTCGACTAGATCCGCATTATGGCTACACCTTC.

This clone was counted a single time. CDR3: CASSSDGGNEQYF. The CDR3, as DNA: TGTGCCAGCAGCTCCGATGGGGGGAACGAGCAGTACTTC. The chain couples TRBV13 to TRBJ2-7, with a possible D match to TRBD2 (6 bases). V was pared by 4 bases and J by 5 bases, with 12 bases between. Germline CDR1 reads PRHDT; CDR2 reads FYEKMQ (reference sequence). The CDR3 length is 13 residues. Looking up the rest from reference TRBV13 and TRBJ2-7 gives the full variable domain: AAGVIQSPRHLIKEKRETATLKCYPIPRHDTVYWYQQGPGQDPQFLISFYEKMQSDKGSIPDRFSAQQFSDYHSELNMSSLELGDSALYFCASSSDGGNEQYFGPGTRLTVT.

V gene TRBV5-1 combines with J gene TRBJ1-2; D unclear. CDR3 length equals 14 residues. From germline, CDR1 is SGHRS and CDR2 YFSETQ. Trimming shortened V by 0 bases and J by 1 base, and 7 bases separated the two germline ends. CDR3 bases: TGCGCCAGCAGCTTGGCAGAATTTAACTATGGCTACACCTTC. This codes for CASSLAEFNYGYTF. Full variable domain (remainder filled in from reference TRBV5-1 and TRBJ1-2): KAGVTQTPRYLIKTRGQQVTLSCSPISGHRSVSWYQQTPGQGLQFLFEYFSETQRNKGNFPGRFSGRQFSNSRSEMNVSTLELGDSALYLCASSLAEFNYGYTFGSGTRLTVV.

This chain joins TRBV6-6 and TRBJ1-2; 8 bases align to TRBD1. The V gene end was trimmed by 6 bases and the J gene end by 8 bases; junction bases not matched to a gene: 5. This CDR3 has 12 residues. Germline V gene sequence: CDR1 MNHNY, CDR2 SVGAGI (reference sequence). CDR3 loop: CASSPDREGYTF. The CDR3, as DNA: TGTGCCAGCAGCCCGGACAGGGAAGGCTACACCTTC.

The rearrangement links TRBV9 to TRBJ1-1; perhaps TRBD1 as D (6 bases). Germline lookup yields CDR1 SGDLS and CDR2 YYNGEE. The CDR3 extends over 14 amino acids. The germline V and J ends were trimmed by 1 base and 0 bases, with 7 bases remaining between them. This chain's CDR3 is CASSVTGMNTEAFF. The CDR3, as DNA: TGTGCCAGCAGCGTAACAGGGATGAACACTGAAGCTTTCTTT. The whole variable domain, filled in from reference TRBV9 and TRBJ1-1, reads DSGVTQTPKHLITATGQRVTLRCSPRSGDLSVYWYQQSLDQGLQFLIQYYNGEERAKGNILERFSAQQFPDLHSELNLSSLELGDSALYFCASSVTGMNTEAFFGQGTRLTVV.

The CDR3 here is CASSSQGVLADYNEQFF. In nucleotides, the CDR3 is TGTGCCAGCAGCTCACAGGGGGTCCTAGCGGATTACAATGAGCAGTTCTTC. The genes are TRBV25-1 and TRBJ2-1; tentatively, D is TRBD1 (8 bases). Per the germline V gene, CDR1 is MGHDK and CDR2 is SYGVNS. The V gene lost 6 bases and the J gene lost 4 bases, with 22 bases spanning the gap. The CDR3 has 17 amino acids.

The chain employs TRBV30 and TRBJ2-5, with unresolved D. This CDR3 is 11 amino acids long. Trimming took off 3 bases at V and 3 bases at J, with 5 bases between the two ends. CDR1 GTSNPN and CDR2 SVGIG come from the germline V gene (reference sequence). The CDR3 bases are TGTGCCTGGAGCCCTAAAGAGACCCAGTACTTC. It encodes CAWSPKETQYF.

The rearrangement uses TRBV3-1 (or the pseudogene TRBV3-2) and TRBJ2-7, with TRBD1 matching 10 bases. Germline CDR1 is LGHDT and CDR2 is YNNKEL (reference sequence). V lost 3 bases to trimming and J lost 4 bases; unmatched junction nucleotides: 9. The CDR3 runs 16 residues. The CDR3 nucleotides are TGTGCCAGCAGCCAGGCCGGACAGGGGGTTAGGTACGAGCAGTACTTC. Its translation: CASSQAGQGVRYEQYF.